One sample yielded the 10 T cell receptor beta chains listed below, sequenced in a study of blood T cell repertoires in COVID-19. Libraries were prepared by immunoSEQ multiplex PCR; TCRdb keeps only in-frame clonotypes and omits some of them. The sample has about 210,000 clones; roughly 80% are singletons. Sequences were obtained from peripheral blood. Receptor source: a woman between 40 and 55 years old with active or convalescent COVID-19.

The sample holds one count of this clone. Here the CDR3 DNA reads TGTGCCAGCAGCCCGACTGCACAGGGTGAAGCTTTCTTT. As protein: CASSPTAQGEAFF. V is TRBV5-6 and J is TRBJ1-1, with D perhaps matching TRBD1 (6 bases). The CDR3 is 13 amino acids. With 4 bases removed from V and 7 bases from J, the gap between germline ends came to 14 bases. Germline CDR1 and CDR2: SGHDT and YYEEEE. The variable domain in full, completed from reference TRBV5-6 and TRBJ1-1, reads DAGVTQSPTHLIKTRGQQVTLRCSPKSGHDTVSWYQQALGQGPQFIFQYYEEEERQRGNFPDRFSGHQFPNYSSELNVNALLLGDSALYLCASSPTAQGEAFFGQGTRLTVV.

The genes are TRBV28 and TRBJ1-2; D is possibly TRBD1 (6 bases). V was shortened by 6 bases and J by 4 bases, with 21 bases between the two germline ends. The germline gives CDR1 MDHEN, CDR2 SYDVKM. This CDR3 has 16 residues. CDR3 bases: TGTGCCAGCAGACGTGGACAGAAAGGACAGCTCTATGGCTACACCTTC. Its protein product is CASRRGQKGQLYGYTF.

CDR3 amino acids: CASSESGGASYGYTF. Here the CDR3 DNA reads TGTGCCAGCAGTGAATCAGGTGGGGCCTCGTATGGCTACACCTTC. V gene TRBV25-1 combines with J gene TRBJ1-2; possible D gene TRBD1, 5 bases. This CDR3 comprises 15 residues. V lost 1 base and J 5 bases, leaving 14 bases between the germline ends. Looked up from germline, CDR1 is MGHDK and CDR2 is SYGVNS.

The CDR3 nucleotides read TGTGCCAGCACCCCCTCCGGGACAGGGCCCGAGCAGTACTTC. Translating gives CASTPSGTGPEQYF. The chain recombines TRBV7-9 with TRBJ2-7, with 9 bases lining up with TRBD1. This CDR3 is built from 14 residues. V trimming: 7 bases; J trimming: 6 bases; junction bases outside the gene matches: 10. CDR1 is SEHNR, CDR2 FQNEAQ, per germline (reference sequence).

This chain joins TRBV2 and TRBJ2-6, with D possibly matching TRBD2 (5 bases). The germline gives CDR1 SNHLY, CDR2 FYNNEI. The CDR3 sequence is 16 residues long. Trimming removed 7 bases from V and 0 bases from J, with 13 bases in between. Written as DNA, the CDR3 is TGTGCCAGCACCGCCGACGGGAACTCTGGGGCCAACGTCCTGACTTTC. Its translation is CASTADGNSGANVLTF. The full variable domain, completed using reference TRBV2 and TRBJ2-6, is EPEVTQTPSHQVTQMGQEVILRCVPISNHLYFYWYRQILGQKVEFLVSFYNNEISEKSEIFDDQFSVERPDGSNFTLKIRSTKLEDSAMYFCASTADGNSGANVLTFGAGSRLTVL.

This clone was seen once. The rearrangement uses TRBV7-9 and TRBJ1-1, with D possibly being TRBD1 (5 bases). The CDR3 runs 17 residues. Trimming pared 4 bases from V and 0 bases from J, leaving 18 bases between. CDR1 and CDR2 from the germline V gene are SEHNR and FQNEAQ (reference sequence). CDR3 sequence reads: CASSSTRGWALNTEAFF. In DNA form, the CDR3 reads TGTGCCAGCAGCTCGACCCGGGGGTGGGCCCTGAACACTGAAGCTTTCTTT.

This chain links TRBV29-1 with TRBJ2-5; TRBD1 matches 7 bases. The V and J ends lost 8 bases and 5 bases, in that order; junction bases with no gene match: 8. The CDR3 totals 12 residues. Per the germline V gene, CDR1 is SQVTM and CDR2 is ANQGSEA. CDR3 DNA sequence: TGCAGCATAAGACAGGGCGACGAGACCCAGTACTTC. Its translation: CSIRQGDETQYF.

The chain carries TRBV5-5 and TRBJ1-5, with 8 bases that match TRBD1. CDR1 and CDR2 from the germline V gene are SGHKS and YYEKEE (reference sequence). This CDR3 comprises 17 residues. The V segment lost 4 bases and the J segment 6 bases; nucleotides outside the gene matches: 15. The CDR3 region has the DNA TGTGCCAGCAGCCTACGGTATACCCAGGGGGCGGGTCAGCCCCAGCATTTT. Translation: CASSLRYTQGAGQPQHF.

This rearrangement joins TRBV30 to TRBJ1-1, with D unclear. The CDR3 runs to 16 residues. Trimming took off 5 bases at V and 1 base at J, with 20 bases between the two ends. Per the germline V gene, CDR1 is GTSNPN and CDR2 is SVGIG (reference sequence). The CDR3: CAWDASNLPGNTEAFF. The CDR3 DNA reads TGTGCCTGGGACGCGTCGAACCTACCTGGGAACACTGAAGCTTTCTTT.

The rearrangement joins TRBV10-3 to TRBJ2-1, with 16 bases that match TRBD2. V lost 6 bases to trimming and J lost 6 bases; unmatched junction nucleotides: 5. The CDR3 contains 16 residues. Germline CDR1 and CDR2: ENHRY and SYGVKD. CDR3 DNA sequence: TGTGCCATCAGCCCGGGACTAGCGGGAGGGCTCAATGAGCAGTTCTTC. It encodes CAISPGLAGGLNEQFF.